These T cell receptor beta chains were read from a single sample in a study of T cell repertoires in cytomegalovirus infection. Each CDR3 protein is one row after TCRdb ran MiXCR on the reads. The table shows a few hundred thousand distinct CDR3 sequences, with approximately 25% occurring only once. Material for sequencing was PBMCs. The receptor source for this set is a human donor in good health (CMV status not recorded). Some clones in this sample may be carry-over from other donors' samples. The conserved cysteine and the conserved F or W are not part of the CDR3 here. The D gene is left open where the match is weak. Clone size is not always given. Where it is, it says once, few, many or a class for expanded clones.

>-|TRBV4-1|TRBJ1-2|few
ASSQISGQDECT
>TRBD2|TRBV7-9|TRBJ2-1|-
ASTRGSGSFYNEQF
>TRBD2|TRBV12-3/TRBV12-4|TRBJ2-1|few
ASSFGTRNYNEQF
>-|TRBV7-2|TRBJ2-3|many
ASSLALTRAQY
>-|TRBV10-3|TRBJ1-1|-
AIGDRQGINTEAF
>TRBD2|TRBV7-2|TRBJ2-5|many
ASSSFDLAGEETQY
>-|TRBV4-2|TRBJ1-5|-
ASSQDAGGNQPQH
>-|TRBV4-1|TRBJ1-1|-
ASSQWIWREAF
>TRBD2|TRBV5-5|TRBJ2-5|-
ASSKGLAGAHGETQY
>-|TRBV7-2|TRBJ1-2|many
ASSIDSSGNYGYT
>TRBD1|TRBV7-3|TRBJ2-2|few
ASSNPPGQGPTGELF
>-|TRBV12-3/TRBV12-4|TRBJ1-5|-
ASSRISGAGGPSNQPQH
>TRBD2|TRBV5-6|TRBJ2-7|few
ASSFGGTPTWKY
>-|TRBV6-6|TRBJ2-5|-
ASNFAGQETQY
>-|TRBV24-1|TRBJ2-3|-
ATSVSVGDTQY
>-|TRBV12-3/TRBV12-4|TRBJ1-1|-
VSTLGTLNTEAF
>-|TRBV6-2/TRBV6-3|TRBJ1-2|-
ASSYVQGYGYT
>-|TRBV7-3|TRBJ1-5|-
ATPTRGKLQPQH
>TRBD2|TRBV6-5|TRBJ2-1|few
ASSFWGGSDNEQF
>-|TRBV7-8|TRBJ2-1|few
ASSPPTAAYNEQF
>TRBD1|TRBV7-1|TRBJ1-3|-
ASSPTGDSGNTIY
>TRBD2|TRBV5-1|TRBJ2-7|-
ASSSGGRGVSYEQY
>-|TRBV9|TRBJ2-3|few
ASSYPGGRETDTQY
>-|TRBV6-2/TRBV6-3|TRBJ2-7|-
ASGPYEQY
>-|TRBV19|TRBJ2-6|-
ASSIDLQTSSVLT
>TRBD1|TRBV7-9|TRBJ2-7|many
ASSPGTGPYYEQY
>TRBD2|TRBV6-6|TRBJ2-1|few
ASSYSSSGSQNEQF
>TRBD1|TRBV7-2|TRBJ2-6|few
ASSFDRASGANVLT
>-|TRBV12-3/TRBV12-4|TRBJ2-1|many
ASSLIANEQF
>TRBD2|TRBV4-1|TRBJ2-2|few
ASSQVGLAGVGGELF
>-|TRBV20-1|TRBJ2-1|-
SARETSVLNEQF
>-|TRBV6-2/TRBV6-3|TRBJ1-5|-
AREVTGYSNQPQH
>TRBD1|TRBV19|TRBJ2-3|few
ATKKKGQEYHTQY
>-|TRBV5-1|TRBJ2-7|few
ASSLDLGGGYEQY
>-|TRBV6-2/TRBV6-3|TRBJ1-5|few
ASSDESFHQPQH
>-|TRBV11-2|TRBJ2-1|-
ASSRDNPYNEQF
>TRBD2|TRBV28|TRBJ2-5|few
AVAGETQY
>-|TRBV19|TRBJ2-4|-
ASRGSLIQY
>-|TRBV25-1|TRBJ1-2|-
ASSGTDSNYGYT
>-|TRBV7-8|TRBJ2-7|-
ASSLAAGEQY